The 17 T cell receptor beta chains reported below all come from one sample, sequenced in a study of blood T cell repertoires in COVID-19. Repertoires were generated with immunoSEQ multiplex PCR, while TCRdb's copy carries only in-frame clones and drops some. This sample has 30,000 or so clones; roughly four fifths occur once, and the top ten carry 41%. The sequencing sample was made of peripheral blood. The source is an elderly man with active or convalescent COVID-19.

The chain joins TRBV7-3 to TRBJ2-7; the match to TRBD2 covers 11 bases. Losses at the gene ends were 5 bases for V and 2 bases for J; bases not matched to a gene: 5. Germline values: CDR1 SGHTA, CDR2 FQGTGA. The CDR3 length is 15 residues. The CDR3 loop is CASSTNSGRAYEQYF. In DNA, the CDR3 is TGTGCCAGCAGCACAAATAGCGGGAGGGCCTACGAGCAGTACTTC.

The chain joins TRBV28 to TRBJ2-7; 10 bases agree with TRBD1. This CDR3 contains 13 residues. The junction had 3 bases not matched to a gene; V was cut back by 7 bases and J by 3 bases. CDR1 and CDR2 from the germline V gene are MDHEN and SYDVKM. In nucleotides, the CDR3 is TGTGCCAGCATAGGGGACAGGGGCTACGAGCAGTACTTC. As protein: CASIGDRGYEQYF.

The chain joins TRBV28 to TRBJ1-6; 8 nucleotides agree with TRBD1. This CDR3 has 15 residues. V lost 5 bases to trimming and J lost 8 bases; unmatched junction nucleotides: 8. In germline, CDR1 is MDHEN, CDR2 SYDVKM. DNA for the CDR3: TGTGCCAGCAGTCCCCGGACAGGGAGTGATTCACCCCTCCACTTT. Its translation is CASSPRTGSDSPLHF.

The chain uses TRBV6-5 and TRBJ1-5, with D possibly matching TRBD1 (6 bases). Trimming left V 0 bases short and J 9 bases short, with 15 bases between. Per germline, CDR1 MNHEY and CDR2 SVGAGI. This CDR3 has 15 amino acids. CDR3 loop: CASSYSRGGGLPQHF. The DNA of the CDR3 is TGTGCCAGCAGTTACTCGAGGGGGGGCGGGTTGCCCCAGCATTTT.

The rearrangement joins TRBV28 to TRBJ2-5; no reliable D call. The length of the CDR3 is 15 residues. V shed 5 bases and J shed 2 bases, with 15 bases lying between them. Per germline, CDR1 MDHEN and CDR2 SYDVKM. In DNA form, the CDR3 reads TGTGCCAGCAGTAATAATGGGCCGATTCAAGAGACCCAGTACTTC. Amino acid sequence: CASSNNGPIQETQYF.

The chain joins TRBV5-6 to TRBJ2-1; 7 nucleotides line up with TRBD2. The trim removed 0 bases at V and 8 bases at J, leaving 8 bases unmatched. The CDR3 is 15 residues long. Per the germline V gene, CDR1 is SGHDT and CDR2 is YYEEEE. The CDR3 region has the DNA TGTGCCAGCAGCTTGGAGTGGGAGGGCCTCTATGAGCAGTTCTTC. Its protein product is CASSLEWEGLYEQFF.

The chain carries TRBV15 and TRBJ2-1, with D perhaps matching TRBD2 (5 bases). CDR1 is LNHNV, CDR2 YYDKDF, per germline (reference sequence). The CDR3 is made up of 17 amino acids. V was trimmed by 0 bases and J by 0 bases, leaving 12 bases between them. The CDR3 DNA follows: TGTGCCACCAGCAGAGATCGGAGTGGGAGCTCCTACAATGAGCAGTTCTTC. Amino acid sequence: CATSRDRSGSSYNEQFF.

Here the CDR3 reads CASSLTGANEKLFF. The CDR3 DNA sequence: TGCGCCAGCAGCCTGACAGGGGCCAATGAAAAACTGTTTTTT. V gene TRBV5-1 combines with J gene TRBJ1-4; TRBD1 matches 8 bases. The CDR3 loop spans 14 amino acids. From germline, CDR1 is SGHRS and CDR2 YFSETQ. With V trimmed by 4 bases and J by 5 bases, 4 bases remained unmatched. The full variable domain, in which reference TRBV5-1 and TRBJ1-4 provide the parts outside the CDR3, is KAGVTQTPRYLIKTRGQQVTLSCSPISGHRSVSWYQQTPGQGLQFLFEYFSETQRNKGNFPGRFSGRQFSNSRSEMNVSTLELGDSALYLCASSLTGANEKLFFGSGTQLSVL.

The J gene is TRBJ1-2, the V gene TRBV27, with 7 bases matching TRBD1. Losses at the gene ends were 2 bases for V and 8 bases for J; bases not matched to a gene: 11. The CDR3 is 15 residues long. CDR1 is MNHEY and CDR2 is SMNVEV in the germline V gene (reference sequence). In DNA form, the CDR3 reads TGTGCCAGCAGTTTAGCCCCCCGGACAGGCTACGGCTACACCTTC. The encoded protein is CASSLAPRTGYGYTF.

This clone has a single count. The chain joins TRBV7-2 to TRBJ2-5; 9 positions match TRBD2. CDR1 is SGHTA, CDR2 FQGNSA, per germline. V shed 5 bases and J 5 bases; nucleotides not matched to a gene: 18. CDR3 length equals 18 residues. The CDR3 DNA reads TGTGCCAGCAGCCCCCCGCCGAGGGCTAGCGGGATCGGGGAGACCCAGTACTTC. Its protein product is CASSPPPRASGIGETQYF. Filled out from reference TRBV7-2 and TRBJ2-5, the complete variable domain reads GAGVSQSPSNKVTEKGKDVELRCDPISGHTALYWYRQSLGQGLEFLIYFQGNSAPDKSGLPSDRFSAERTGGSVSTLTIQRTQQEDSAVYLCASSPPPRASGIGETQYFGPGTRLLVL.

J is TRBJ2-3 and V is TRBV29-1, with 7 bases fitting TRBD1. The trim removed 3 bases at V and 1 base at J, leaving 1 base unmatched. CDR1 SQVTM and CDR2 ANQGSEA come from the germline V gene. This CDR3 region has 13 residues. The CDR3 loop reads CSVEGQRTDTQYF. CDR3 nucleotide sequence: TGCAGCGTTGAGGGACAGCGCACAGATACGCAGTATTTT.

The chain couples TRBV27 to TRBJ1-5; D not certain. With 4 bases removed from V and 3 bases from J, the gap between germline ends came to 10 bases. Per the germline V gene, CDR1 is MNHEY and CDR2 is SMNVEV (reference sequence). The CDR3 consists of 14 residues. CDR3 sequence reads: CASSSSGSNQPQHF. CDR3 nucleotide sequence: TGTGCCAGCAGTTCCTCAGGTTCCAATCAGCCCCAGCATTTT.

V is TRBV14 and J is TRBJ2-7; 8 positions match TRBD2. The CDR3 extends over 14 amino acids. V shed 4 bases and J 3 bases; nucleotides not matched to a gene: 5. Per germline, CDR1 SGHDN and CDR2 FVKESK. The CDR3 sequence is CASSRGLARYEQYF. CDR3 coding DNA: TGTGCCAGCAGCCGCGGACTAGCTCGCTACGAGCAGTACTTC.

This chain joins TRBV2 and TRBJ2-3; 7 nucleotides match TRBD2. Germline-derived CDR1 and CDR2 are SNHLY and FYNNEI. The CDR3 contains 11 residues. Germline trimming cut 8 bases from V and 13 bases from J; bases unmatched to any gene: 9. In nucleotides, the CDR3 is TGTGCCAGCGATTGGAGCGGGGTGAAGTATTTT. It codes for CASDWSGVKYF.

This clone was found once. The V call is TRBV19, the J call TRBJ1-4; D remains ambiguous. Trimming stripped 0 bases from V and 8 bases from J, with 13 bases between. CDR3 size: 15 residues. Germline V CDR1 and CDR2: LNHDA, SQIVND (reference sequence). Written as DNA, the CDR3 is TGTGCCAGTAGTATAGAAAGGGCGGGTTGGGAAAAACTGTTTTTT. As protein: CASSIERAGWEKLFF.

The V and J genes are TRBV7-3 and TRBJ1-5; 7 bases fit TRBD1. Germline V gene lookup returns CDR1 SGHTA and CDR2 FQGTGA. The CDR3 length is 17 residues. Unmatched junction bases numbered 11, after V lost 3 bases and J lost 3 bases. This chain's CDR3 is CASSFYHRGEDNQPQHF. The CDR3 DNA reads TGTGCCAGCAGCTTTTACCACAGGGGAGAGGACAATCAGCCCCAGCATTTT.

The rearrangement links TRBV5-4 to TRBJ2-3; TRBD2 agrees at 7 bases. CDR1 is SGHNT, CDR2 YYREEE, per germline (reference sequence). V shed 10 bases, J shed 0 bases, and the junction held 2 bases outside the gene matches. The CDR3 extends over 12 amino acids. CDR3 amino acids: CAGGGSTDTQYF. Here the CDR3 DNA reads TGTGCCGGGGGGGGTAGCACAGATACGCAGTATTTT.